These 15 T cell receptor beta chains were all obtained from the same sample, sequenced in a study of identical twins. TCRdb itself ran the 5' RACE reads through MiXCR, one entry per CDR3 protein. The table has fewer than 250,000 distinct CDR3 sequences, about a tenth seen once. Sequenced material: memory (CD45RO+) T cells sorted from blood. The receptor source for this set is a woman aged 18-35 years in good health.

The rearrangement links TRBV3-1 to TRBJ1-2; D unresolved. Deletions cut 8 bases from V and 8 bases from J, with 15 bases between. Germline V gene data show CDR1 as LGHDT and CDR2 as YNNKEL (reference sequence). The CDR3 is made up of 12 amino acids. This CDR3 is CASGAGWAGYTF. In nucleotides, the CDR3 is TGTGCCAGCGGCGCAGGTTGGGCCGGCTACACCTTC.

This clonotype was counted at least ten times. J is TRBJ2-7 and V is TRBV7-2; D not resolved. The V end lost 3 bases, the J end lost 2 bases, and 8 bases lay between the germline ends. The CDR3 runs 13 residues. Germline CDR1 reads SGHTA; CDR2 reads FQGNSA. The CDR3 reads CASSFSRTYEQYF. Written as DNA, the CDR3 is TGTGCCAGCAGCTTTTCCCGCACCTACGAGCAGTACTTC.

J is TRBJ1-1 and V is TRBV20-1; D unresolved. CDR1 is DFQATT, CDR2 SNEGSKA, per germline (reference sequence). The length of the CDR3 is 13 residues. V was clipped by 0 bases and J by 5 bases, with 10 bases between them. The CDR3 here is CSARDYSRTEAFF. Here the CDR3 DNA reads TGCAGTGCTAGAGACTATTCGCGGACTGAAGCTTTCTTT.

This clonotype has only a few counts. The chain links TRBV25-1 to TRBJ1-4, with TRBD1 matching over 7 bases. This CDR3 has 15 residues. The trim removed 5 bases at V and 8 bases at J, leaving 11 bases unmatched. Germline CDR1 reads MGHDK; CDR2 reads SYGVNS. Written as DNA, the CDR3 is TGTGCCAGCAGTCCAGGGGGTCACTGGGGGGAAAAACTGTTTTTT. This codes for CASSPGGHWGEKLFF.

In this sample, this clonotype turned up once. A read error is possible here, since a much larger clone lies one base away. The chain uses TRBV10-3 and TRBJ2-7; TRBD1 or TRBD2 may be the D gene (5 bases each). The CDR3 is 11 residues long. V was cut by 6 bases and J by 6 bases, with 9 bases left in between. CDR1 and CDR2 (germline): ENHRY, SYGVKD. CDR3 nucleotides: TGTGCCATCAGGGGGGTGTTCGAGCAGTACTTC. Protein: CAIRGVFEQYF.

This clonotype was observed at least ten times. The chain recombines TRBV6-5 with TRBJ1-1; D remains ambiguous. This CDR3 comprises 12 residues. V was trimmed by 8 bases and J by 1 base, leaving 8 bases between them. From germline, CDR1 is MNHEY and CDR2 SVGAGI. The CDR3 sequence: CASGTANTEAFF. DNA of the CDR3: TGTGCCAGCGGAACAGCGAACACTGAAGCTTTCTTT.

V is TRBV7-9 and J is TRBJ1-1; D unclear. There are 15 residues in the CDR3. The germline gives CDR1 SEHNR, CDR2 FQNEAQ (reference sequence). Trimming pared 5 bases from V and 1 base from J, leaving 14 bases between. CDR3 residues: CASSPKNSWNTEAFF. The CDR3 DNA is TGTGCCAGCAGCCCAAAGAACAGTTGGAACACTGAAGCTTTCTTT.

This clonotype was observed a single time. The chain links TRBV6-1 to TRBJ1-1; a possible D gene is TRBD1 (5 bases). The CDR3 is made up of 14 amino acids. The V end was cut by 7 bases, the J end by 1 base, with 13 bases between. Germline lookup yields CDR1 MNHNS and CDR2 SASEGT. The CDR3 bases are TGTGCCAGCACCCACTGGAGGGGGAACACTGAAGCTTTCTTT. Its translation is CASTHWRGNTEAFF.

This clonotype has only a few counts. The chain carries TRBV11-2 and TRBJ2-1, with 8 bases lining up with TRBD2. Germline V gene sequence: CDR1 SGHAT, CDR2 FQNNGV. The CDR3 is 14 amino acids. Trimming removed 7 bases from V and 5 bases from J; junction bases left unmatched: 7. CDR3 region: CASMTGGPNNEQFF. The CDR3 bases are TGTGCCAGCATGACGGGGGGGCCTAACAATGAGCAGTTCTTC.

CDR3: CASMSVRGSYNEQFF. CDR3 nucleotides: TGTGCCAGCATGAGTGTGAGGGGCTCCTACAATGAGCAGTTCTTC. The V gene is TRBV11-2, the J gene TRBJ2-1, with D possibly being TRBD1 or TRBD2 (5 bases each). The CDR3 is 15 amino acids. The V gene lost 7 bases and the J gene lost 0 bases, with 13 bases spanning the gap. Germline CDR1 is SGHAT and CDR2 is FQNNGV.

This clonotype showed up just a few times. V and J are TRBV7-9 and TRBJ1-1; 10 bases are shared with TRBD1. The CDR3 is 15 residues long. Germline V gene sequence: CDR1 SEHNR, CDR2 FQNEAQ (reference sequence). Losses at the gene ends were 5 bases for V and 4 bases for J; bases not matched to a gene: 7. CDR3 coding DNA: TGTGCCAGCAGCATCTCCGGGACAGGGGTCACTGAAGCTTTCTTT. Translated, it gives CASSISGTGVTEAFF.

This clonotype was counted at least ten times. The V gene is TRBV12-3 or TRBV12-4, the J gene TRBJ2-7; 8 bases map to TRBD1. V lost 5 bases and J lost 2; bases outside the gene matches: 5. There are 14 residues in the CDR3. The CDR3 is CASSAGQGAYEQYF. The CDR3 region has the DNA TGTGCCAGCAGTGCCGGACAGGGCGCCTACGAGCAGTACTTC.

V gene TRBV6-5 combines with J gene TRBJ2-7; 8 bases align to TRBD2. The CDR3 consists of 16 residues. Germline CDR1 and CDR2: MNHEY and SVGAGI. The V and J ends lost 2 bases and 2 bases, in that order; junction bases with no gene match: 8. CDR3 in amino acids: CASSYPPGGGTYEQYF. The CDR3 DNA reads as TGTGCCAGCAGTTACCCCCCCGGCGGGGGGACCTACGAGCAGTACTTC.

This rearrangement joins TRBV3-1 to TRBJ2-7; TRBD2 matches at 11 bases. CDR1 LGHDT and CDR2 YNNKEL come from the germline V gene (reference sequence). This CDR3 region has 15 residues. The J segment lost 0 bases and the V segment lost 10 bases, leaving 8 bases of the junction unmatched. DNA of the CDR3: TGTGCCACCTCCTCTAGCGGGAGGTTCTCCTACGAGCAGTACTTC. This gives the protein CATSSSGRFSYEQYF.

The chain is built from TRBV7-6 and TRBJ2-3; the match to TRBD1 covers 7 bases. The CDR3 loop spans 15 amino acids. V shed 5 bases and J 5 bases; nucleotides not matched to a gene: 10. CDR1 and CDR2 from the germline V gene are SGHVS and FNYEAQ. CDR3 protein: CASSTGQSGRDTQYF. In DNA form, the CDR3 reads TGTGCCAGCAGCACGGGACAGAGTGGAAGAGATACGCAGTATTTT.